This T cell receptor (beta chain) was obtained from a study of T cell changes during pregnancy in multiple sclerosis. Assay used: immunoSEQ multiplex PCR; TCRdb lists only in-frame clones, some missing. Of approximately 85,000 clones detected, 80% to 95% appear once; the ten largest clones hold approximately 2.5%. Here the sequenced sample was peripheral blood, taken in the first trimester of pregnancy. This TCR was recovered from a female donor with multiple sclerosis, enrolled in a pregnancy study.

CDR3 coding DNA: TGCGCCAGCAGCCCTAAGGCTAGCGGTTACAATGAGCAGTTCTTC. Translated, it gives CASSPKASGYNEQFF. This chain links TRBV5-1 with TRBJ2-1; 7 bases agree with TRBD2. CDR1 SGHRS and CDR2 YFSETQ come from the germline V gene. This CDR3 has 15 residues. V was pared by 4 bases and J by 4 bases, with 8 bases of the junction left unmatched.